This paragraph covers one TCR beta chain sequence. The V gene lost 1 base and the J gene lost 4 bases, with 13 bases spanning the gap. This CDR3 contains 15 residues. CDR1 and CDR2 (germline): SGHTA, FQGNSA. Donors were grouped by their self-reported clinical history. These data originate in a study of blood T cell repertoires in COVID-19. At the level of the study: Samples came from the United States, Italy and Spain, spanning acute and convalescent COVID-19.

The repertoire was sequenced with immunoSEQ multiplex PCR; TCRdb's copy has only in-frame clones and lacks some. The table records about 180,000 clones, 70% to 80% of them present only once. This sequence joins TRBV7-2 and TRBJ1-2; TRBD1 might be the D (6 bases). The sample was PBMCs or T cells enriched from blood (not recorded which). The TCR was taken from a woman between 45 and 65 years old who had recovered from COVID-19. DNA for the CDR3: TGTGCCAGCAGCTTAGGTGGTCAGGGGAGCTATGGCTACACCTTC. Protein: CASSLGGQGSYGYTF.